These 24 T cell receptor beta chains came from one sample sequenced in a study of response to subunit inactivated influenza vaccine. In TCRdb, the RT-PCR reads were re-called with MiXCR into one record per CDR3 protein. This sample has 400,000 to 650,000 distinct CDR3 sequences; 6% to 9% occur once, and the top ten carry roughly 13%. The sequencing here drew on PBMCs from blood, taken around 25 months after vaccination. All receptors come from a man between 50 and 69 years old who received an inactivated influenza vaccine.

The J gene is TRBJ1-1, the V gene TRBV25-1; no firm D call. CDR3 size: 11 residues. Germline V gene sequence: CDR1 MGHDK, CDR2 SYGVNS. Between the trimmed V and J ends, which lost 1 base and 9 bases, there was a span of 6 bases. The CDR3 loop is CASSESTKAFF. The CDR3 coding sequence is TGTGCCAGCAGTGAATCTACTAAAGCTTTCTTT.

This clonotype was observed many times. V and J are TRBV20-1 and TRBJ1-2; no clear D gene. In germline, CDR1 is DFQATT, CDR2 SNEGSKA (reference sequence). CDR3 length: 12 amino acids. Between the trimmed V and J ends, which lost 3 bases and 4 bases, there was a span of 9 bases. The CDR3 DNA is TGCAGTGCTAGTGGACTGAGCTATGGCTACACCTTC. It translates to CSASGLSYGYTF.

This clonotype was found a few times. The V call is TRBV7-6, the J call TRBJ2-7; perhaps TRBD2 as D (6 bases). This CDR3 has 15 residues. From germline, CDR1 is SGHVS and CDR2 FNYEAQ. V lost 0 bases, J lost 3 bases, and 12 bases lay in between. CDR3 region: CASSLAGGTHYEQYF. Written as DNA, the CDR3 is TGTGCCAGCAGCTTAGCGGGGGGAACACACTACGAGCAGTACTTC. Full variable domain (remainder filled in from reference TRBV7-6 and TRBJ2-7): GAGVSQSPRYKVTKRGQDVALRCDPISGHVSLYWYRQALGQGPEFLTYFNYEAQQDKSGLPNDRFSAERPEGSISTLTIQRTEQRDSAMYRCASSLAGGTHYEQYFGPGTRLTVT.

CDR3 sequence (DNA): TGTGCCAGCAGCTTAAACCAGGGACTTTCGGAAGCTTTCTTT. Its protein is CASSLNQGLSEAFF. The chain recombines TRBV11-1 with TRBJ1-1, with D possibly being TRBD1 (5 bases). The V and J ends lost 2 bases and 8 bases respectively, with 15 bases between them. Germline values: CDR1 SGHAT, CDR2 FQDESV (reference sequence). The length of the CDR3 is 14 residues.

This clonotype was observed a few times. V gene TRBV10-3 combines with J gene TRBJ2-2, with 7 bases fitting TRBD2. Germline trimming cut 3 bases from V and 4 bases from J; bases unmatched to any gene: 8. The CDR3 is 16 amino acids. From germline, CDR1 is ENHRY and CDR2 SYGVKD. CDR3 bases: TGTGCCATCAGTGACTGGACTAGGAGGGTCACCGGGGAGCTGTTTTTT. Its protein is CAISDWTRRVTGELFF.

The rearrangement joins TRBV4-1 to TRBJ2-3; D is possibly TRBD1 (5 bases). CDR3 length: 16 amino acids. With 4 bases removed from V and 3 bases from J, the gap between germline ends came to 17 bases. Germline assignment: CDR1 MGHRA and CDR2 YSYEKL. Written as DNA, the CDR3 is TGCGCCAGCAGCCTACTACCAGGGAAAGGGACAGATACGCAGTATTTT. Its translation is CASSLLPGKGTDTQYF.

This clonotype was seen repeatedly, ten times or more. The chain employs TRBV12-3 or TRBV12-4 and TRBJ1-1, with D uncertain. The CDR3 has 12 amino acids. The V end was cut by 6 bases, the J end by 4 bases, with 9 bases between. The CDR3 nucleotides are TGTGCCAGCAGCTATGCCAGCACTGAAGCTTTCTTT. It encodes CASSYASTEAFF.

This clonotype was recorded many times. This chain connects TRBV20-1 to TRBJ2-7; TRBD2 matches at 15 bases. V dropped 6 bases and J dropped 5; count of bases not matched to a gene: 5. CDR1 and CDR2 (germline): DFQATT, SNEGSKA (reference sequence). This CDR3 is 14 amino acids long. The CDR3 region has the DNA TGCAGTGCACCGGGACTAGCGGGAGGTAACGAGCAGTACTTC. The encoded protein is CSAPGLAGGNEQYF.

The chain recombines TRBV7-8 with TRBJ2-3; tentatively, D is TRBD1 (6 bases). CDR3 length equals 13 residues. Germline CDR1 and CDR2: SGHVS and FQNEAQ. V was pared by 1 base and J by 7 bases, with 9 bases between. CDR3 nucleotides: TGTGCCAGCAGCTTAGGCAGGGGCCATACGCAGTATTTT. Amino acid sequence: CASSLGRGHTQYF.

This clonotype has only a few counts. The V and J genes are TRBV5-1 and TRBJ2-2, with D maybe TRBD2 (5 bases). CDR3 length equals 14 residues. Trimming removed 5 bases at V and 6 bases at J, with 14 bases between. Per the germline V gene, CDR1 is SGHRS and CDR2 is YFSETQ. CDR3 protein: CASRLTRVAGELFF. DNA for the CDR3: TGCGCCAGCAGACTTACTAGGGTCGCCGGGGAGCTGTTTTTT.

For the CDR3, the DNA is TGCGCCAGCAGCCGCGTTGTGGCGGGAGCGGTGGGGGGCTACGAGCAGTACTTC. Its protein is CASSRVVAGAVGGYEQYF. The V and J genes are TRBV5-1 and TRBJ2-7; 7 nucleotides match TRBD2. The CDR3 has 18 amino acids. Trimming at V came to 4 bases and at J to 3 bases, leaving 19 bases not matched to a gene. Germline lookup yields CDR1 SGHRS and CDR2 YFSETQ.

The table lists this clonotype with a few counts. The rearrangement joins TRBV29-1 to TRBJ2-5, with D perhaps given as TRBD1 or TRBD2 (6 bases each). The germline V gene encodes CDR1 SQVTM and CDR2 ANQGSEA. V gave up 4 bases and J gave up 7 bases, with 13 bases separating them. CDR3 length: 12 amino acids. The CDR3 is CSVAPGGATQYF. DNA for the CDR3: TGCAGCGTTGCGCCCGGGGGCGCGACCCAGTACTTC.

The rearrangement joins TRBV13 to TRBJ2-2; D uncertain. Germline-derived CDR1 and CDR2 are PRHDT and FYEKMQ (reference sequence). V gave up 8 bases and J gave up 8 bases, with 9 bases separating them. This CDR3 is built from 11 residues. In nucleotides, the CDR3 is TGTGCCAGCGGTTACCCAGGGGAGCTGTTTTTT. It translates to CASGYPGELFF.

This clonotype was seen a handful of times. The V and J genes are TRBV9 and TRBJ2-1; D unresolved. V was pared by 2 bases and J by 8 bases, with 20 bases between. Looked up from germline, CDR1 is SGDLS and CDR2 is YYNGEE. CDR3 length equals 16 residues. The CDR3: CASSVGRAPAPHEQFF. The CDR3 coding sequence is TGTGCCAGCAGCGTGGGTAGGGCCCCGGCCCCCCATGAGCAGTTCTTC. Full variable domain (missing parts from reference TRBV9 and TRBJ2-1): DSGVTQTPKHLITATGQRVTLRCSPRSGDLSVYWYQQSLDQGLQFLIQYYNGEERAKGNILERFSAQQFPDLHSELNLSSLELGDSALYFCASSVGRAPAPHEQFFGPGTRLTVL.

Ten or more counts support this clonotype. This chain links TRBV10-3 with TRBJ2-1; 13 bases are a match to TRBD2. There are 17 residues in the CDR3. Germline CDR1 is ENHRY and CDR2 is SYGVKD. The V and J ends lost 6 bases and 8 bases, in that order; junction bases with no gene match: 13. The CDR3 protein is CAISVQRGLAGVDEQFF. The DNA for the CDR3 is TGTGCCATCAGCGTTCAGAGAGGACTAGCGGGAGTGGATGAGCAGTTCTTC.

The chain carries TRBV5-1 and TRBJ1-6; D perhaps matches TRBD1 (5 bases). Germline V gives CDR1 SGHRS, CDR2 YFSETQ. The CDR3 loop spans 12 amino acids. V was clipped by 3 bases and J by 11 bases, with 9 bases between them. In DNA, the CDR3 is TGCGCCAGCAGCTGGGACGAACCACCCCTCCACTTT. This translates into CASSWDEPPLHF. Together with reference TRBV5-1 and TRBJ1-6, the CDR3 gives the full variable domain: KAGVTQTPRYLIKTRGQQVTLSCSPISGHRSVSWYQQTPGQGLQFLFEYFSETQRNKGNFPGRFSGRQFSNSRSEMNVSTLELGDSALYLCASSWDEPPLHFGNGTRLTVT.

This clonotype was recorded many times. The chain carries TRBV7-8 and TRBJ2-1; TRBD1 might be the D (5 bases). Germline lookup yields CDR1 SGHVS and CDR2 FQNEAQ. V lost 1 base and J 7 bases, leaving 14 bases between the germline ends. The CDR3 runs 15 residues. The CDR3 coding sequence is TGTGCCAGCAGCTTAGTGGGAAGGGGTAGGAATGAGCAGTTCTTC. This gives the protein CASSLVGRGRNEQFF.

This clonotype was found many times. The gene calls are TRBV28 and TRBJ1-4; D gene unclear. Germline assignment: CDR1 MDHEN and CDR2 SYDVKM. Trimming stripped 7 bases from V and 1 base from J, with 13 bases between. The CDR3 has 15 residues. The CDR3 region is CASTLVSGTNEKLFF. In DNA, the CDR3 is TGTGCCAGCACCCTAGTCTCGGGAACTAATGAAAAACTGTTTTTT.

The chain has TRBV18 and TRBJ2-7; 8 bases are a match to TRBD1. The length of the CDR3 is 14 residues. Trimming took 2 bases from V and 6 from J; bases not matched to a gene: 6. The germline CDR1 and CDR2 sequences are KGHSH and LQKENI. DNA for the CDR3: TGTGCCAGCTCACCAGAGGACAGGGTCGGCGAGCAGTACTTC. Translated, it gives CASSPEDRVGEQYF.

The chain joins TRBV20-1 to TRBJ2-7, with D maybe TRBD1 (5 bases). This CDR3 is 12 amino acids long. CDR1 is DFQATT, CDR2 SNEGSKA, per germline (reference sequence). Trimming removed 5 bases at V and 3 bases at J, with 11 bases between. CDR3 protein: CSAGAVNYEQYF. CDR3 DNA sequence: TGCAGTGCTGGGGCAGTTAACTACGAGCAGTACTTC.

This clonotype appeared a single time. The rearrangement joins TRBV5-1 to TRBJ2-3, with 7 bases aligning to TRBD2. Germline V gene data show CDR1 as SGHRS and CDR2 as YFSETQ. The V gene end was trimmed by 4 bases and the J gene end by 1 base; junction bases not matched to a gene: 15. This CDR3 spans 18 amino acids. Here the CDR3 reads CASSDACGGLARTDTQYF. The DNA for the CDR3 is TGCGCCAGCAGCGATGCTTGCGGGGGACTGGCACGCACAGATACGCAGTATTTT.

This clonotype showed up many times. This rearrangement joins TRBV29-1 to TRBJ1-2, with 8 bases aligning to TRBD1. CDR1 is SQVTM, CDR2 ANQGSEA, per germline. After removal of 4 bases from V and 8 bases from J, the junction contained 9 bases not matched to a gene. The CDR3 spans 13 residues. CDR3 residues: CSVGEAGGLGYTF. In nucleotides, the CDR3 is TGCAGCGTTGGAGAGGCAGGGGGCTTGGGCTACACCTTC.

This clonotype was counted a few times. The chain has TRBV10-3 and TRBJ2-1; D is undetermined. V shed 0 bases and J shed 6 bases, with 6 bases lying between them. CDR1 is ENHRY, CDR2 SYGVKD, per germline. The CDR3 runs to 13 residues. The CDR3 reads CAISESEVNEQFF. CDR3 in DNA: TGTGCCATCAGTGAGTCAGAAGTCAATGAGCAGTTCTTC.

The chain is built from TRBV5-3 and TRBJ2-3; TRBD2 matches at 8 bases. TRBV5-3 is filed as an ORF, its function uncertain. The CDR3 extends over 16 amino acids. With V trimmed by 8 bases and J by 1 base, 12 bases remained unmatched. The CDR3 reads CARGPGVSGGTDTQYF. CDR3 bases: TGTGCCAGGGGCCCTGGGGTTAGCGGGGGCACAGATACGCAGTATTTT.